This is a list of T cell receptor beta chains from one sample in a study of beta chain features in type 1 diabetes. Sequencing was performed with immunoSEQ multiplex PCR; in TCRdb, only in-frame clones are kept and a portion is missing. The sample lists 100,000 to 150,000 clones, 16% occurring once. The specimen sequenced was central memory CD4+ T cells from blood. The source of these receptors is a man under 40 with type 1 diabetes. Both conserved end residues are trimmed from each CDR3. Clone size is given for some rows only: seen once, a few or many times, or a class if the clone is expanded.

cdr3_aa | v_call | clone_size | j_call
ATSRDRAGDTQY | TRBV15 | few | TRBJ2-3
ASSPTQGQGGQANVLT | TRBV5-1 | NA | TRBJ2-6
ASSGTGGSRTDGYT | TRBV2 | few | TRBJ1-2
ASSLNSRSDTQY | TRBV7-2 | many | TRBJ2-3
ASRLESYEQY | TRBV5-1 | many | TRBJ2-7
ASSELDGGGYT | TRBV2 | few | TRBJ1-2
ASSEETGYGYT | TRBV6-5 | NA | TRBJ1-2
ASSETYWEETQY | TRBV25-1 | NA | TRBJ2-5
ASSSGQRGELF | TRBV7-8 | NA | TRBJ2-2
ASSPTGVRNTGELF | TRBV18 | NA | TRBJ2-2
ATSTGFDEQF | TRBV10-3 | NA | TRBJ2-1
ASSLETSGVEDEQF | TRBV5-5 | many | TRBJ2-1
ASKDRGRGNQPQH | TRBV2 | medium-sized | TRBJ1-5
ASSPPPRDNEQF | TRBV11-3 | NA | TRBJ2-1
ASSQVRVTGELF | TRBV4-1 | many | TRBJ2-2
ASSYLTENTEAF | TRBV7-9 | few | TRBJ1-1
AISADRGSYEQY | TRBV10-3 | few | TRBJ2-7
SVVYLDTQY | TRBV29-1 | few | TRBJ2-3
ASSLVRGAGDTQY | TRBV7-9 | few | TRBJ2-3
ASSLNPNYNEQF | TRBV7-2 | many | TRBJ2-1
ASSYGTSGEETQY | TRBV6-5 | few | TRBJ2-5
ASSETGGEGTQY | TRBV7-7 | NA | TRBJ2-5
SALGQSNTGELF | TRBV29-1 | few | TRBJ2-2
ASSANRAGNEQF | TRBV2 | NA | TRBJ2-1
ASSPPGLVRETQY | TRBV18 | NA | TRBJ2-5
ASSQGTVTGELF | TRBV4-3 | few | TRBJ2-2
ASSPGQGIHEQY | TRBV18 | NA | TRBJ2-7
ASSQGTVSSYNEQF | TRBV4-3 | few | TRBJ2-1
ASGAISGGTLNEQF | TRBV2 | many | TRBJ2-1
ASSLDTGGNSPLH | TRBV7-2 | NA | TRBJ1-6
ASRNQGAAKNIQY | TRBV19 | NA | TRBJ2-4
ASSPRVAGGGDTQY | TRBV11-3 | few | TRBJ2-3
ASSEDGTGGYT | TRBV2 | NA | TRBJ1-2
ASSQVKWGEQY | TRBV14 | few | TRBJ2-7
ASSPAGRDSNQPQH | TRBV28 | NA | TRBJ1-5
ASSRSGTEDYEQY | TRBV5-1 | NA | TRBJ2-7
ASSQSGYT | TRBV7-2 | many | TRBJ1-2
SFGPGQPQH | TRBV29-1 | many | TRBJ1-5
ASSFWDEQY | TRBV7-2 | NA | TRBJ2-7
ASSYSVSTDTQY | TRBV6-6 | few | TRBJ2-3
AWSVGTGIQY | TRBV30 | many | TRBJ2-7
ASSKEAGVAKNIQY | TRBV6-6 | NA | TRBJ2-4
ASSLKGRTGRSSYEQY | TRBV7-8 | few | TRBJ2-7